This TCR beta chain was identified during a study of CD8 T cells in Susac syndrome. With random hexamers, reverse transcription was performed on roughly 0.45 to 1 ug of RNA. TCRdb analysed the immunoSEQ multiplex PCR reads with MiXCR anew, one entry per CDR3 protein. The sample gives about 76,000 distinct CDR3 sequences, approximately 94% of which show up once; less than 0.55% is in the top ten. Trimming pared 6 bases from V and 5 bases from J, leaving 11 bases between. Germline values: CDR1 MNHNS, CDR2 SASEGT. The CDR3 has 13 residues. The source of this sequence is a human donor with Susac syndrome. The V call is TRBV6-1, the J call TRBJ1-5; D possibly corresponds to TRBD1 (5 bases). Sequenced: CD8+ T cells from PBMCs. The CDR3 sequence: CASRGTGDQPQHF. The CDR3 coding sequence is TGTGCCAGCAGGGGGACTGGAGATCAGCCCCAGCATTTT.